Described below is a single T cell receptor beta chain sequence and its context. Its cognate antigen is unknown. Measured with immunoSEQ multiplex PCR; TCRdb has only the in-frame clones, and not every one. Among more than 100,000 clones listed, roughly 91% were seen once. The data derive from a study of T cell responses to AZD1222 COVID-19 vaccine. Whole-study results and caveats: After the peak T cell response, and only then, were repertoires sampled. Baseline testing showed seropositivity in only a handful of AZD1222 recipients. Most donors were white British, females outnumbered males, and clonal diversity was possibly underestimated.

The source material was peripheral blood, sampled 28 days after the second AZD1222 dose. The TCR sequence derives from an adult who received the AZD1222 COVID-19 vaccine.

The CDR3 loop is CASSPRLDMAEQYF. CDR3 nucleotide sequence: TGTGCCAGCAGCCCCAGATTGGATATGGCCGAGCAGTACTTC. This chain connects TRBV9 to TRBJ2-7; D remains ambiguous. The V end was cut by 4 bases, the J end by 6 bases, with 17 bases between. CDR3 length: 14 residues. Germline CDR1 is SGDLS and CDR2 is YYNGEE.